This is a list of T cell receptor beta chains from one sample in a study of T cell repertoires in cytomegalovirus infection. TCRdb processed the reads anew with MiXCR; each CDR3 protein has one entry. The sample carries 150,000 to 200,000 distinct CDR3 sequences, around 20% recorded once. Sequenced: PBMCs. These receptors all come from a human donor in good health (CMV status not recorded). Some clones in this sample may be carry-over from other donors' samples. CDR3s include the opening cysteine and the closing phenylalanine or tryptophan. D genes are given only for firm matches. The size field is filled for only some rows; it gives once, few, many or a size class.

>TRBJ2-3|TRBV5-1|few|NA
TGCGCCAGCAGCCCTGAGGGTAGGACTAGCACAGATACGCAGTATTTT
CASSPEGRTSTDTQYF
>TRBJ1-2|TRBV9|NA|NA
TGTGCCAGCAGCGCCAGGGACGGAGAACGAGCCGGGTACAGCTACACCTTC
CASSARDGERAGYSYTF
>TRBJ2-1|TRBV12-3/TRBV12-4|NA|TRBD2
TGTGCCAGCGGTAGCGGGAGAACTTACAATGAGCAGTTCTTC
CASGSGRTYNEQFF
>TRBJ2-3|TRBV4-2|few|NA
TGTGCCAGCAGCCAAGATGGGGGCTTCAGAGGGGGGCGCACAGATACGCAGTATTTT
CASSQDGGFRGGRTDTQYF
>TRBJ1-1|TRBV19|few|NA
TGTGCCAGCAGAATCGGTAGGGCTGAAGCTTTCTTT
CASRIGRAEAFF
>TRBJ2-3|TRBV20-1|few|NA
TGCAGTGCTAGAGCGCTAGCGGATACGCAGTATTTT
CSARALADTQYF
>TRBJ2-2|TRBV19|few|NA
TGTGCCAGTAGTATAGTGGTGGGGGCGAACACCGGGGAGCTGTTTTTT
CASSIVVGANTGELFF
>TRBJ1-5|TRBV25-1|few|NA
TGTGCCAGCAGAATGACCTCTTCTAGGGGTCAGCCCCAGCATTTT
CASRMTSSRGQPQHF
>TRBJ1-1|TRBV7-6|few|TRBD1
TGTGCCAGCAGCCAGCAGGGGGCGCATCACGCTTTCTTT
CASSQQGAHHAFF
>TRBJ1-1|TRBV6-6|NA|NA
TGTGCCTGCTCCAGGGAGTCAGCTTTCTTT
CACSRESAFF
>TRBJ2-1|TRBV5-1|few|TRBD2
TGCGCCAGCAGCTCGGGACTAGCGGGAGGCGGGTACAATGAGCAGTTCTTC
CASSSGLAGGGYNEQFF
>TRBJ2-5|TRBV7-8|many|TRBD2
TGTGCCAGCAGGCGGGGGGGCACCCAAGAGACCCAGTACTTC
CASRRGGTQETQYF
>TRBJ2-4|TRBV19|few|NA
TGTGCCAGTAGCCCGGACGGTCTAGCCAAAAACATTCAGTACTTC
CASSPDGLAKNIQYF
>TRBJ2-3|TRBV10-3|NA|TRBD1
TGTGCCATCAGTCCCAGACAGGGGGCGATGACAGATACGCAGTATTTT
CAISPRQGAMTDTQYF
>TRBJ1-1|TRBV25-1|few|NA
TGTGCCAGCAGTGAGGGAAAAGCTTTCTTT
CASSEGKAFF
>TRBJ2-7|TRBV2|few|TRBD2
TGTGCCAGCAGAGTTAGGATAGCGGGACTCCCCTACGAGCAGTACTTC
CASRVRIAGLPYEQYF
>TRBJ2-1|TRBV6-5|NA|TRBD2
TGTGCCAGCAGTTACGGGGAGGGTCCCTACAATGAGCAGTTCTTC
CASSYGEGPYNEQFF
>TRBJ1-5|TRBV12-3/TRBV12-4|NA|TRBD1
TGTGCCAGCAGTTCCGGGACAGGGGTGGGGCAGCCCCAGCATTTT
CASSSGTGVGQPQHF
>TRBJ1-3|TRBV29-1|NA|NA
TGCAGCGTGGCCTCGAATGTGGGGGGACTCGGAAACACCATATATTTT
CSVASNVGGLGNTIYF
>TRBJ2-1|TRBV5-1|few|NA
TGCGCCAGCAGCATAGGGACCGCGGGCGATGAGCAGTTCTTC
CASSIGTAGDEQFF
>TRBJ1-1|TRBV28|NA|NA
TGTGCCAGCAGTTTGTCCGGGACGTTGTCTGAAGCTTTCTTT
CASSLSGTLSEAFF
>TRBJ2-6|TRBV7-2|many|TRBD1
TGTGCCAGCAGCCCAGGGGGCGCAGGGGCCAACGTCCTGACTTTC
CASSPGGAGANVLTF
>TRBJ2-5|TRBV7-3|few|TRBD1
TGTGCCAGCAGCCCGAGACAGGGGGGGACCCAGTACTTC
CASSPRQGGTQYF
>TRBJ2-1|TRBV2|NA|NA
TGTGCCAGCATTGGGTTCTACAATGAGCAGTTCTTC
CASIGFYNEQFF
>TRBJ2-1|TRBV19|NA|TRBD2
TGTGCCAGAAGCCCGGGACTAGCGGGAGAGTGGATGAGGAATGAGCAGTTCTTC
CARSPGLAGEWMRNEQFF
>TRBJ2-2|TRBV7-2|many|NA
TGTGCCAGCAGCTCGGACAGCTCGAACACCGGGGAGCTGTTTTTT
CASSSDSSNTGELFF
>TRBJ2-3|TRBV5-4|NA|TRBD2
TGTGCCAGCAGCCGTGTCGGGACTAGCGGGGGGCTTAGATCCACAGATACGCAGTATTTT
CASSRVGTSGGLRSTDTQYF
>TRBJ1-2|TRBV30|few|TRBD1
TGTGCCTGCCCAATAACAAGGACAGGGCATGGCTACACCTTC
CACPITRTGHGYTF
>TRBJ1-5|TRBV7-8|NA|NA
TGTGCCAGCAGCGCGAGGGAAAATCAGCCCCAGCATTTT
CASSARENQPQHF
>TRBJ1-2|TRBV12-3/TRBV12-4|few|NA
TGTGCCAGCAGTTTTGACAGTAACTATGGCTACACCTTC
CASSFDSNYGYTF
>TRBJ2-7|TRBV11-2|few|NA
TGTGCCAGCAGCTTAACCGGAGCGCGCCACGAGCAGTACTTC
CASSLTGARHEQYF
>TRBJ2-2|TRBV20-1|NA|NA
TGCAGTGCTAGCAAGAACACCGGGGAGCTGTTTTTT
CSASKNTGELFF
>TRBJ2-3|TRBV19|few|NA
TGTGCCAGTAACCCGAGACCGAGGCGCACAGATACGCAGTATTTT
CASNPRPRRTDTQYF
>TRBJ2-7|TRBV27|NA|TRBD2
TGTGCCAGCAGTGTTACTAGCGGGGGGCTATACGAGCAGTACTTC
CASSVTSGGLYEQYF
>TRBJ2-1|TRBV10-3|few|NA
TGTGCCATCAGTGAGTCGATCCAGGGAGAACAGTTCTTC
CAISESIQGEQFF
>TRBJ1-2|TRBV7-2|many|NA
TGTGCCAGCAGCTTAGCGAATACCAGTGGCTACACCTTC
CASSLANTSGYTF
>TRBJ1-2|TRBV6-8|NA|NA
TGTGCCAGCAGCCCCGGGGCCGGCTACACCTTC
CASSPGAGYTF
>TRBJ2-2|TRBV20-1|NA|NA
TGCAGTGCTAGAGAAGCCAAGGGGGAAGGCACCGGGGAGCTGTTTTTT
CSAREAKGEGTGELFF
>TRBJ1-5|TRBV12-3/TRBV12-4|few|NA
TGTGCCAGCAGTTTAGCCACTTCGAATCAGCCCCAGCATTTT
CASSLATSNQPQHF
>TRBJ1-2|TRBV6-2/TRBV6-3|few|NA
TGTGCCAGCAGTTATGACCACGTAGGAGGCTACACCTTC
CASSYDHVGGYTF
>TRBJ2-1|TRBV7-2|many|TRBD2
TGTGCCAGCAGCCGCTTTCCGAGCGGGGCAAGCTCCTACAATGAGCAGTTCTTC
CASSRFPSGASSYNEQFF
>TRBJ1-1|TRBV28|NA|NA
TGTGCCAGCAGTTTCCCGGGGACGGGAGAAGCTTTCTTT
CASSFPGTGEAFF
>TRBJ1-2|TRBV11-3|NA|NA
TGTGCCAGCAGCTTAGATCAAGATCCCTATGGCTACACCTTC
CASSLDQDPYGYTF
>TRBJ2-3|TRBV7-2|many|TRBD1
TGTGCCACCCGGACAGGGAGCACAGATACGCAGTATTTT
CATRTGSTDTQYF
>TRBJ2-7|TRBV5-4|NA|TRBD1
TGTGCCAGCAGACTTACAGGGGGCAGAGGCGAGCAGTACTTC
CASRLTGGRGEQYF
>TRBJ2-1|TRBV6-2/TRBV6-3|once|TRBD2
TGTGCCAGCAGTTACTCGGCTAGCGGGAGGGCCAGGGAGCAGTTCTTC
CASSYSASGRAREQFF
>TRBJ2-6|TRBV9|few|NA
TGTGCCAGCAGCGTAGTGACCTCTGGGGCCAACGTCCTGACTTTC
CASSVVTSGANVLTF
>TRBJ2-1|TRBV6-1|NA|NA
TGTGCCAGCGGGCGGGCAGGGGAGCAGTTCTTC
CASGRAGEQFF
>TRBJ2-1|TRBV9|NA|NA
TGTGCCAGCAGCGTAGGAGGGGATAGCGGACATCCCTACAATGAGCAGTTCTTC
CASSVGGDSGHPYNEQFF
>TRBJ1-6|TRBV5-1|NA|NA
TGCGCCAGCAGCACGGGAATAGGAGCGACACCCCTCCACTTT
CASSTGIGATPLHF
>TRBJ2-1|TRBV12-3/TRBV12-4|many|TRBD2
TGTGCCAGCAGAACCTCTAGCGGTCGTTACCATAGCTCCTACAATGAGCAGTTCTTC
CASRTSSGRYHSSYNEQFF
>TRBJ2-1|TRBV4-1|NA|TRBD2
TGCGCCAGCAGCCAAGAAGGACTAGCGGGGCCGGAGGGGCAGTTCTTC
CASSQEGLAGPEGQFF
>TRBJ2-2|TRBV6-6|few|TRBD2
TGTGCCAGCAGTTACTTCCGGACTAGCGGGACCGGGGAGCTGTTTTTT
CASSYFRTSGTGELFF
>TRBJ2-6|TRBV6-2/TRBV6-3|NA|NA
TGTGCCAGCAGTGTGCGGGCTGGGGCCAACGTCCTGACTTTC
CASSVRAGANVLTF
>TRBJ2-7|TRBV28|NA|NA
TGTGCCAGCAAGGGGCTACCCTACGAGCAGTACTTC
CASKGLPYEQYF
>TRBJ2-7|TRBV28|NA|TRBD1
TGTGCCAGCAGTTCATACGGGACAGGGTACGAGCAGTACTTC
CASSSYGTGYEQYF
>TRBJ2-5|TRBV6-6|many|TRBD1
TGTGCCAGCAGTTACCCGGGACAGGGGTGGGAGACCCAGTACTTC
CASSYPGQGWETQYF
>TRBJ2-3|TRBV7-6|few|TRBD2
TGTGCCAGCAGCTTAGGCGCGGGAGGGCCAGGTACGCAGTATTTT
CASSLGAGGPGTQYF